Presented here are 21 T cell receptor beta chains from one specimen sequenced in a study of PD-1 blockade in classical Hodgkin lymphoma. Every patient relapsed after autologous stem cell transplantation, and brentuximab vedotin exposure varied. The data were produced by immunoSEQ multiplex PCR, yet TCRdb's version contains in-frame clones alone and is incomplete. Of over 90,000 clones listed, 89% are singletons. The sample in question was peripheral blood mononuclear cells (PBMCs), obtained before the second cycle of nivolumab. These receptors were obtained from a human donor with classical Hodgkin lymphoma.

The V and J genes are TRBV5-1 and TRBJ1-1; D uncertain. Germline CDR1 is SGHRS and CDR2 is YFSETQ. V lost 4 bases, J lost 0 bases, and 7 bases lay in between. This CDR3 spans 13 amino acids. The chain's CDR3 is CASSVQMNTEAFF. Here the CDR3 DNA reads TGCGCCAGCAGCGTCCAAATGAACACTGAAGCTTTCTTT.

This clone is a singleton in its sample. The CDR3 DNA reads as TGTGCCAGCAGCTTAGGGGACAGGGGGCTGATCGGGGAGCTGTTTTTT. It is translated as CASSLGDRGLIGELFF. The chain combines TRBV7-9 with TRBJ2-2; 12 bases agree with TRBD1. The V gene's germline CDR1 is SEHNR and CDR2 FQNEAQ (reference sequence). J was trimmed by 7 bases and V by 1 base; bases with no gene match: 4. This CDR3 contains 16 residues.

This clone came up once. The chain joins TRBV4-1 to TRBJ2-2; D may match TRBD1 or TRBD2 (5 bases each). Looked up from germline, CDR1 is MGHRA and CDR2 is YSYEKL. The CDR3 is 16 amino acids. With 1 base removed from V and 6 bases from J, the gap between germline ends came to 15 bases. The CDR3 sequence is CASSQVFRDLPGELFF. The DNA of the CDR3 is TGCGCCAGCAGCCAAGTTTTCCGGGACCTCCCCGGGGAGCTGTTTTTT.

The V call is TRBV5-6, the J call TRBJ1-1; TRBD1 matches at 8 bases. This CDR3 comprises 19 residues. Germline CDR1 and CDR2: SGHDT and YYEEEE. Trimming took 3 bases from V and 0 from J; bases not matched to a gene: 16. The CDR3 DNA is TGTGCCAGCAGCTGGGACATGGGACAGGACACGATGATGAACACTGAAGCTTTCTTT. It codes for CASSWDMGQDTMMNTEAFF.

This chain uses TRBV5-4 with TRBJ2-5; no clear D. The CDR3 covers 16 residues. Trimming took 0 bases from V and 4 from J, leaving 16 bases between them. Per germline, CDR1 SGHNT and CDR2 YYREEE (reference sequence). The CDR3 protein is CASSLDGGRGLETQYF. DNA for the CDR3: TGTGCCAGCAGCTTGGACGGTGGTCGCGGTTTAGAGACCCAGTACTTC.

The V gene is TRBV9, the J gene TRBJ2-7; D is ambiguous. This CDR3 is 13 amino acids long. Trimming took 0 bases from V and 1 from J, leaving 5 bases between them. CDR1 and CDR2 (germline): SGDLS, YYNGEE. The CDR3 DNA reads as TGTGCCAGCAGCGTAGGGAGTTCCTACGAGCAGTACTTC. Translated, it gives CASSVGSSYEQYF.

This clone showed up just a few times. The identical CDR3 is also encoded by other nucleotide sequences in the sample. V gene TRBV5-1 combines with J gene TRBJ2-1, with 11 bases matching TRBD1. The CDR3 has 15 residues. J was trimmed by 9 bases and V by 0 bases; bases with no gene match: 5. Germline values: CDR1 SGHRS, CDR2 YFSETQ. This CDR3 is CASSLGGTGGLEQFF. The CDR3 DNA is TGCGCCAGCAGCTTGGGTGGGACAGGGGGGCTTGAGCAGTTCTTC.

The chain employs TRBV4-1 and TRBJ2-2; D not resolved. The germline V gene encodes CDR1 MGHRA and CDR2 YSYEKL. The CDR3 covers 15 residues. V was pared by 0 bases and J by 4 bases, with 9 bases between. DNA of the CDR3: TGCGCCAGCAGCCAAGAGGAACTACCCACCGGGGAGCTGTTTTTT. As protein: CASSQEELPTGELFF.

V usage is TRBV29-1 and J usage is TRBJ2-1, with D possibly called TRBD1 or TRBD2 (5 bases each). This CDR3 is built from 17 residues. Germline CDR1 and CDR2: SQVTM and ANQGSEA. The V and J ends lost 4 bases and 8 bases respectively, with 27 bases between them. As DNA, the CDR3 is TGCAGCGTTGGTTTTCCGGGGACCCACGGGAACACGTATGAGCAGTTCTTC. Its protein product is CSVGFPGTHGNTYEQFF.

This sequence joins TRBV4-1 and TRBJ2-3; TRBD1 aligns across 7 bases. This CDR3 is 16 amino acids long. Trimming cost V 0 bases and J 1 base; bases outside gene matches: 4. CDR1 is MGHRA and CDR2 is YSYEKL in the germline V gene. DNA for the CDR3: TGCGCCAGCAGCCAAGAAGGCACAGGGGGCACAGATACGCAGTATTTT. This translates into CASSQEGTGGTDTQYF.

The gene calls are TRBV28 and TRBJ1-3; D unresolved. The CDR3 covers 14 residues. With 2 bases removed from V and 3 bases from J, the gap between germline ends came to 8 bases. Germline CDR1 reads MDHEN; CDR2 reads SYDVKM. The CDR3 region has the DNA TGTGCCAGCAGTTTAGCAGGAAATGGAAACACCATATATTTT. Translated, it gives CASSLAGNGNTIYF.

The genes are TRBV28 and TRBJ2-3; TRBD2 might be the D (6 bases). The V gene lost 3 bases and the J gene lost 8 bases, with 15 bases spanning the gap. The CDR3 covers 14 residues. Germline V gene lookup returns CDR1 MDHEN and CDR2 SYDVKM. The DNA of the CDR3 is TGTGCCAGCAGTTTGACTGGGGGGATCGGTACGCAGTATTTT. It translates to CASSLTGGIGTQYF.

J is TRBJ2-7 and V is TRBV15; unclear D gene. CDR1 is LNHNV and CDR2 is YYDKDF in the germline V gene (reference sequence). The CDR3 loop spans 13 amino acids. Deletions cut 1 base from V and 4 bases from J, with 8 bases between. This CDR3 is CATSRAGEYEQYF. In DNA, the CDR3 is TGTGCCACCAGCAGAGCGGGCGAATACGAGCAGTACTTC.

The chain is built from TRBV13 and TRBJ2-2, with D unresolved. Germline CDR1 is PRHDT and CDR2 is FYEKMQ (reference sequence). The CDR3 runs to 13 residues. V was clipped by 4 bases and J by 5 bases, with 8 bases between them. In DNA, the CDR3 is TGTGCCAGCAGCTCAGCCCAGACCGGGGAGCTGTTTTTT. It encodes CASSSAQTGELFF.

The V gene is TRBV25-1, the J gene TRBJ1-6; D uncertain. This CDR3 region has 13 residues. CDR1 is MGHDK, CDR2 SYGVNS, per germline. V lost 10 bases and J lost 3, with 10 bases in between. Written as DNA, the CDR3 is TGTGCCACCACAGAAAGCTATAATTCACCCCTCCACTTT. It codes for CATTESYNSPLHF. The full variable domain, rest sourced from reference TRBV25-1 and TRBJ1-6, is EADIYQTPRYLVIGTGKKITLECSQTMGHDKMYWYQQDPGMELHLIHYSYGVNSTEKGDLSSESTVSRIRTEHFPLTLESARPSHTSQYLCATTESYNSPLHFGNGTRLTVT.

This clone was counted a single time. The rearrangement links TRBV6-5 to TRBJ2-2; D unclear. Between the trimmed V and J ends, which lost 6 bases and 7 bases, there was a span of 6 bases. CDR1 is MNHEY, CDR2 SVGAGI, per germline. CDR3 size: 11 residues. CDR3 loop: CASSSRGELFF. For the CDR3, the DNA is TGTGCCAGCAGCTCGCGCGGGGAGCTGTTTTTT.

This chain uses TRBV4-2 with TRBJ1-5; D is possibly TRBD1 (5 bases). V gave up 5 bases and J gave up 4 bases, with 18 bases separating them. Germline CDR1 is LGHNA and CDR2 is YNFKEQ. The CDR3 totals 16 residues. The CDR3 DNA reads as TGTGCCAGCAGCTTAGGATCAGGGAGTTCAAATCAGCCCCAGCATTTT. As protein: CASSLGSGSSNQPQHF.

The chain carries TRBV4-1 and TRBJ2-3, with 8 positions matching TRBD1. J gave up 0 bases and V 2 bases, and 10 bases lay outside the gene matches. Germline-derived CDR1 and CDR2 are MGHRA and YSYEKL. CDR3 length equals 18 residues. The CDR3 DNA sequence: TGCGCCAGCAGCCAAAGGCAGGGGGCCCCCACTAGCACAGATACGCAGTATTTT. Residues: CASSQRQGAPTSTDTQYF.

The chain is built from TRBV7-9 and TRBJ2-5, with 7 bases lining up with TRBD1. CDR1 is SEHNR, CDR2 FQNEAQ, per germline (reference sequence). This CDR3 spans 15 amino acids. Trimming at V came to 4 bases and at J to 1 base, leaving 6 bases not matched to a gene. CDR3 nucleotide sequence: TGTGCCAGCAGCTACCCCGAGGGGGCCCAAGAGACCCAGTACTTC. The encoded protein is CASSYPEGAQETQYF.

This clone appeared once. The chain is built from TRBV19 and TRBJ1-2; TRBD1 is a possible D gene (5 bases). This CDR3 has 13 residues. Germline lookup yields CDR1 LNHDA and CDR2 SQIVND (reference sequence). V was clipped by 7 bases and J by 0 bases, with 9 bases between them. The CDR3 DNA reads TGTGCCAGTAACCCGGGACCTAACTATGGCTACACCTTC. Amino acids: CASNPGPNYGYTF.

The V call is TRBV7-9, the J call TRBJ2-3; unclear D gene. V lost 1 base to trimming and J lost 2 bases, with 10 bases between them. CDR1 and CDR2 from the germline V gene are SEHNR and FQNEAQ (reference sequence). The CDR3 spans 15 residues. CDR3 sequence reads: CASSLGSYLTDTQYF. The CDR3 coding sequence is TGTGCCAGCAGCTTAGGTAGCTATCTCACAGATACGCAGTATTTT.